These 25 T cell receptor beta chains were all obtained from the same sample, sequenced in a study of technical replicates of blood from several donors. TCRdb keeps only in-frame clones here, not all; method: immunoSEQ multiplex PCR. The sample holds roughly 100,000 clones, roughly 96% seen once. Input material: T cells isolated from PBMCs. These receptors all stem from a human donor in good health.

The CDR3 DNA sequence: TGCAGTGCTTTCGACTTCGCTGAAGCTTTCTTT. Amino acid sequence: CSAFDFAEAFF. The chain carries TRBV20-1 and TRBJ1-1; no firm D call. Per germline, CDR1 DFQATT and CDR2 SNEGSKA (reference sequence). Trimming shortened V by 5 bases and J by 6 bases, and 10 bases separated the two germline ends. The CDR3 contains 11 residues.

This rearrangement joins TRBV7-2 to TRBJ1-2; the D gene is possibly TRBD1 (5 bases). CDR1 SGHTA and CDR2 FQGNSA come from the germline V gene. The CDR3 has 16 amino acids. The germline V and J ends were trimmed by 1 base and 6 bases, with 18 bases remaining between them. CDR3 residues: CASSLVSRTRVDGYTF. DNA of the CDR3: TGTGCCAGCAGCTTAGTCAGTAGGACACGGGTTGATGGCTACACCTTC.

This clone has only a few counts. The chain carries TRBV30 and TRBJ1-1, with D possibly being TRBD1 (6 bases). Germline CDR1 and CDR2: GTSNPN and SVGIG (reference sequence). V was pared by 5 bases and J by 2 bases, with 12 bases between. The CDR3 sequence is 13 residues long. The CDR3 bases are TGTGCCTGGGAGAAACAGGGCAACACTGAAGCTTTCTTT. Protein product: CAWEKQGNTEAFF.

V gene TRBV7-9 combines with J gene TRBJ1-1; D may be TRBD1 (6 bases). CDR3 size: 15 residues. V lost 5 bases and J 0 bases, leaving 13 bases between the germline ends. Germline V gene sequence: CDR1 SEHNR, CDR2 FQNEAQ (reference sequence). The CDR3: CASSASGTLNTEAFF. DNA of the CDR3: TGTGCCAGCAGCGCCTCCGGGACATTGAACACTGAAGCTTTCTTT.

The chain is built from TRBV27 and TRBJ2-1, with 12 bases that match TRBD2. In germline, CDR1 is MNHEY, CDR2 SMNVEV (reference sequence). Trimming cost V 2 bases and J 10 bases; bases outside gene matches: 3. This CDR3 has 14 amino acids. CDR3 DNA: TGTGCCAGCAGTTTACAGCTAGCGGGAGGGGAGCAGTTCTTC. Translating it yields CASSLQLAGGEQFF.

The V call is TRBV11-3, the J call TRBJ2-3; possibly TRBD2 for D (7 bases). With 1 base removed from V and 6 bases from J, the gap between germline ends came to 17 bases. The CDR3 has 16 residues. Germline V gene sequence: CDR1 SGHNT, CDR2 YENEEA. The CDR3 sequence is CASSLGPAGARDTQYF. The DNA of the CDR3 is TGTGCCAGCAGCTTAGGGCCCGCGGGGGCGAGGGATACGCAGTATTTT.

The CDR3 sequence is CASSEGREIDEQYF. For the CDR3, the DNA is TGTGCCAGCAGTGAAGGGCGGGAGATAGACGAGCAGTACTTC. The chain is built from TRBV2 and TRBJ2-7; TRBD2 aligns across 7 bases. With V trimmed by 1 base and J by 5 bases, 5 bases remained unmatched. In germline, CDR1 is SNHLY, CDR2 FYNNEI. This CDR3 region has 14 residues.

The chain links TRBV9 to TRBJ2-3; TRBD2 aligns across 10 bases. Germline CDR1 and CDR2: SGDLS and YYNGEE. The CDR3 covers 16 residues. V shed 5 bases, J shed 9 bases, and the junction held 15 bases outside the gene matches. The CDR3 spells CASRGSSTSGAETQYF. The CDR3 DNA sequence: TGTGCCAGCAGGGGTTCCTCAACTAGCGGGGCGGAAACGCAGTATTTT.

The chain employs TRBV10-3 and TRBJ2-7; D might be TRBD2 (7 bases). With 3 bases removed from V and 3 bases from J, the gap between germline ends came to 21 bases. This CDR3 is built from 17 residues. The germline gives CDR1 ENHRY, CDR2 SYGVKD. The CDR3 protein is CAISDPGGEGEVYEQYF. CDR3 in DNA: TGTGCCATCAGTGATCCCGGTGGGGAGGGGGAAGTCTACGAGCAGTACTTC.

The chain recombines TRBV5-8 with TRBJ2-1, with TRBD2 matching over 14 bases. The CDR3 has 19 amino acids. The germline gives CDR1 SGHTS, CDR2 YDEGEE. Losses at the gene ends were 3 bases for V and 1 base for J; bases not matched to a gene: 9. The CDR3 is CASSSPGLAGDRSYNEQFF. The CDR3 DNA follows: TGTGCCAGCAGCTCCCCGGGACTAGCGGGAGATCGTTCCTACAATGAGCAGTTCTTC.

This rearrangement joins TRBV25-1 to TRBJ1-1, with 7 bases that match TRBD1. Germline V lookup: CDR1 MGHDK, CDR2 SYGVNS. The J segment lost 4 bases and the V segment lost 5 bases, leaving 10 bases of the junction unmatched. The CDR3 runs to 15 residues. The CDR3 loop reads CASSRGGASFTEAFF. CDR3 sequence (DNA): TGTGCCAGCAGTCGAGGGGGCGCAAGTTTCACTGAAGCTTTCTTT.

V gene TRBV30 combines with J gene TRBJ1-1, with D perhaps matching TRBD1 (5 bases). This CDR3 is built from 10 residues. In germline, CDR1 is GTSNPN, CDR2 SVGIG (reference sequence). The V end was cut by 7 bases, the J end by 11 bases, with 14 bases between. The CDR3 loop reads CASVRGWAFF. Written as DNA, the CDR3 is TGTGCCTCCGTGCGGGGGTGGGCTTTCTTT.

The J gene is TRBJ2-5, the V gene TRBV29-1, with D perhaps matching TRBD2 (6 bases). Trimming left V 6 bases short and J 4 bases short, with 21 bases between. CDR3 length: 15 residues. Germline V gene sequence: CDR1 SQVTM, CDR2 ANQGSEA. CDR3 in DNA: TGCAGCGTCTATCTAGCGATTCAGCTTCGAGAGACCCAGTACTTC. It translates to CSVYLAIQLRETQYF.

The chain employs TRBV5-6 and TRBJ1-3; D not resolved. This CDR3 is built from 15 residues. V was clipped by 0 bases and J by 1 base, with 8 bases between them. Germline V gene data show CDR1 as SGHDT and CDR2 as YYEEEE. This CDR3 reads CASSLGRRSGNTIYF. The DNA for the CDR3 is TGTGCCAGCAGCTTGGGCCGGAGGTCTGGAAACACCATATATTTT.

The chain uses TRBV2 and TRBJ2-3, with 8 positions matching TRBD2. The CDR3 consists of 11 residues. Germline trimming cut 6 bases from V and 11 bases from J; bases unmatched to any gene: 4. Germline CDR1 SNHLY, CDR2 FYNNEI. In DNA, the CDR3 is TGTGCCAGCAGCTTGACTAGCGAGCAGTATTTT. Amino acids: CASSLTSEQYF.

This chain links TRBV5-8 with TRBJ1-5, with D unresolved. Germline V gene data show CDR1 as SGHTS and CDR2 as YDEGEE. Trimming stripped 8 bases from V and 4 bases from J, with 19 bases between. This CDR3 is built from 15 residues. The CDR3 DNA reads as TGTGCCAGTGACCGATTACGGGGTGTTAATCAGCCCCAGCATTTT. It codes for CASDRLRGVNQPQHF.

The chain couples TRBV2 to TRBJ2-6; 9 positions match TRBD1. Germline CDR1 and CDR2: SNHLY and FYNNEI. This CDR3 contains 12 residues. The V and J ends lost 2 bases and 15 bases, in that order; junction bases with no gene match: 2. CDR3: CASSERGQGLTF. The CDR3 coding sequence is TGTGCCAGCAGTGAACGGGGACAGGGCCTGACTTTC.

DNA of the CDR3: TGTGCCACCAGCAGAACGGACAGGGGTTTTCTTCAGCCCCAGCATTTT. This encodes CATSRTDRGFLQPQHF. The chain has TRBV15 and TRBJ1-5; TRBD1 matches at 9 bases. CDR1 and CDR2 (germline): LNHNV, YYDKDF (reference sequence). CDR3 length: 16 residues. Germline trimming cut 2 bases from V and 6 bases from J; bases unmatched to any gene: 8. Using reference TRBV15 and TRBJ1-5 for the parts outside the CDR3, the full variable domain is DAMVIQNPRYQVTQFGKPVTLSCSQTLNHNVMYWYQQKSSQAPKLLFHYYDKDFNNEADTPDNFQSRRPNTSFCFLDIRSPGLGDTAMYLCATSRTDRGFLQPQHFGDGTRLSIL.

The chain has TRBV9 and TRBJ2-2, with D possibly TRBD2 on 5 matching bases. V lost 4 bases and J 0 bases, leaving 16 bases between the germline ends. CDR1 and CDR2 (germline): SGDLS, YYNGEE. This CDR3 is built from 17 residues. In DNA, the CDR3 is TGTGCCAGCAGCAACCATCGGGATAGACCGAACACCGGGGAGCTGTTTTTT. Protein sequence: CASSNHRDRPNTGELFF.

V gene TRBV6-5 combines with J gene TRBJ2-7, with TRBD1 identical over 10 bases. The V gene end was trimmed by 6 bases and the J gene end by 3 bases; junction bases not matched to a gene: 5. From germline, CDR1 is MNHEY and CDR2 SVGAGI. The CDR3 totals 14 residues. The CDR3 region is CASRSTGGLYEQYF. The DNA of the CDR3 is TGTGCCAGCAGATCGACAGGGGGCCTCTACGAGCAGTACTTC.

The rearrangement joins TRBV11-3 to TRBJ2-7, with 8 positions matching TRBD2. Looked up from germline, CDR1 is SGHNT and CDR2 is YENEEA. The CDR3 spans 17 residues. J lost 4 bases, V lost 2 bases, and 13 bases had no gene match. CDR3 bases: TGTGCCAGCAGCTTACCAGAACGGGAGCGGGAGAATTACGAGCAGTACTTC. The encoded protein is CASSLPERERENYEQYF.

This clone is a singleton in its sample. In DNA form, the CDR3 reads TGTGCCAGTAGTATAGACGAGGGTCCAGGGGGTACAGATACGCAGTATTTT. Translating gives CASSIDEGPGGTDTQYF. The rearrangement uses TRBV19 and TRBJ2-3; 7 positions agree with TRBD1. Germline lookup yields CDR1 LNHDA and CDR2 SQIVND (reference sequence). V shed 0 bases and J 3 bases; nucleotides not matched to a gene: 9. The length of the CDR3 is 17 residues.

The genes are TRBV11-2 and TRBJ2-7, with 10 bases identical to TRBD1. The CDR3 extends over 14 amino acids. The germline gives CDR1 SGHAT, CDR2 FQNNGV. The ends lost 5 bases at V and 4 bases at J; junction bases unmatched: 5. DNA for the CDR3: TGTGCCAGCAGCCTAAGGACAGGGGGGTACGAGCAGTACTTC. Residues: CASSLRTGGYEQYF.

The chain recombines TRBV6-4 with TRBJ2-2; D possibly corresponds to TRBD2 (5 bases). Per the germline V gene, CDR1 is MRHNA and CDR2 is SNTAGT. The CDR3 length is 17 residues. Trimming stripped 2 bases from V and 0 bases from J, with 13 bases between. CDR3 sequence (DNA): TGTGCCAGCAGTGACCGAGGGTATCCCTCGAACACCGGGGAGCTGTTTTTT. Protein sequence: CASSDRGYPSNTGELFF.

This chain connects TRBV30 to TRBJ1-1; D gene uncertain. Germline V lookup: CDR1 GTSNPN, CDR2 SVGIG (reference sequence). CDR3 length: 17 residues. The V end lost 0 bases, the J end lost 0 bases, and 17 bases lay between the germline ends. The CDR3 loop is CAWSVGQAFNLNTEAFF. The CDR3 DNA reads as TGTGCCTGGAGTGTAGGCCAGGCCTTTAACTTGAACACTGAAGCTTTCTTT.